Shown below are 32 T cell receptor beta chains from a single sample sequenced in a study of technical replicates of blood from a handful of donors (dated by TCRdb to the late 2010s). Library method: the immunoSEQ multiplex PCR assay. The table comes from immuneACCESS by way of TCRdb, which keeps in-frame sequences with V and J called. Part of the clones is missing from these tables; in studies checked, under half for an unresolved V gene and the rest for unknown reasons. A total of about 16,000 clones appear in this sample, just under 90% of them only once. Of the sample, 9% to 15% falls within the top ten clones. Specimen: PBMCs. Receptors originate from a human donor in good health.

This clone is medium-sized by share. V is TRBV5-1 and J is TRBJ2-7, with 10 bases identical to TRBD2. Trimming removed 4 bases from V and 3 bases from J; junction bases left unmatched: 13. Germline V gives CDR1 SGHRS, CDR2 YFSETQ. This CDR3 is 17 amino acids long. CDR3 sequence (DNA): TGCGCCAGCAGCCAGGGGACTAGCGCTCATCGGATCTACGAGCAGTACTTC. It encodes CASSQGTSAHRIYEQYF.

The rearrangement links TRBV18 to TRBJ2-3, with 8 bases that match TRBD2. The CDR3 is 16 amino acids. With V trimmed by 4 bases and J by 0 bases, 6 bases remained unmatched. Germline-derived CDR1 and CDR2 are KGHSH and LQKENI. CDR3 nucleotide sequence: TGTGCCAGCTCACTACTAGCGGACATTAGCACAGATACGCAGTATTTT. The encoded protein is CASSLLADISTDTQYF. Full variable domain (outside the CDR3, taken from reference TRBV18 and TRBJ2-3): NAGVMQNPRHLVRRRGQEARLRCSPMKGHSHVYWYRQLPEEGLKFMVYLQKENIIDESGMPKERFSAEFPKEGPSILRIQQVVRGDSAAYFCASSLLADISTDTQYFGPGTRLTVL.

V and J are TRBV27 and TRBJ2-3; 14 nucleotides agree with TRBD2. V was clipped by 5 bases and J by 5 bases; unmatched bases: 6. CDR1 and CDR2 from the germline V gene are MNHEY and SMNVEV (reference sequence). This CDR3 comprises 16 residues. CDR3 nucleotides: TGTGCCAGCAGTGCCCTGACTAGCGGGAGGGGAGATACGCAGTATTTT. Its translation: CASSALTSGRGDTQYF.

The chain uses TRBV6-5 and TRBJ2-5, with 14 bases matching TRBD2. Germline assignment: CDR1 MNHEY and CDR2 SVGAGI. The CDR3 is 15 amino acids. V lost 5 bases and J lost 5; bases outside the gene matches: 4. The CDR3 DNA reads TGTGCCAGCAGTCGGACTAGCGGGAGGTGGGAGACCCAGTACTTC. Protein: CASSRTSGRWETQYF.

This clone was detected only once. The J gene is TRBJ2-1, the V gene TRBV19; no firm D call. The CDR3 consists of 15 residues. Trimming stripped 5 bases from V and 0 bases from J, with 11 bases between. Germline V gives CDR1 LNHDA, CDR2 SQIVND (reference sequence). CDR3 coding DNA: TGTGCCAGTAGTTCGTCTATCGCCTCCTACAATGAGCAGTTCTTC. Protein product: CASSSSIASYNEQFF.

J is TRBJ2-7 and V is TRBV10-1, with 8 bases that match TRBD2. Germline V CDR1 and CDR2: WNHNN, SYGVQD (reference sequence). The CDR3 runs 17 residues. After removal of 6 bases from V and 3 bases from J, the junction contained 16 bases not matched to a gene. The CDR3: CASSAQRSGSDYYEQYF. The CDR3 coding sequence is TGCGCCAGCAGCGCTCAACGGAGCGGGAGTGATTACTACGAGCAGTACTTC.

V is TRBV9 and J is TRBJ2-6; 14 bases map to TRBD2. Germline lookup yields CDR1 SGDLS and CDR2 YYNGEE. V shed 3 bases and J 3 bases; nucleotides not matched to a gene: 11. CDR3 length equals 20 residues. This CDR3 reads CASSARLAGGPKSGANVLTF. The DNA for the CDR3 is TGTGCCAGCAGCGCCCGACTAGCGGGAGGGCCCAAGAGTGGGGCCAACGTCCTGACTTTC.

The CDR3, as DNA: TGCGCCAGCAGCTCGGCGGGACTAGTGAACTTCGATGAGCAGTTCTTC. It is translated as CASSSAGLVNFDEQFF. V is TRBV5-1 and J is TRBJ2-1, with 8 nucleotides matching TRBD2. The CDR3 totals 16 residues. Germline assignment: CDR1 SGHRS and CDR2 YFSETQ. The junction had 13 bases not matched to a gene; V was cut back by 3 bases and J by 8 bases.

The rearrangement links TRBV7-6 to TRBJ2-2; 10 nucleotides align to TRBD2. The V and J ends lost 1 base and 5 bases, in that order; junction bases with no gene match: 10. The CDR3 totals 18 residues. Germline V lookup: CDR1 SGHVS, CDR2 FNYEAQ. The CDR3 DNA follows: TGTGCCAGCAGCTTAGTAGCCCTAGCGGGAGCAGGGACCGGGGAGCTGTTTTTT. It yields the protein CASSLVALAGAGTGELFF.

V usage is TRBV5-4 and J usage is TRBJ1-1, with a possible D match to TRBD1 (5 bases). Germline CDR1 SGHNT, CDR2 YYREEE (reference sequence). V lost 2 bases and J 4 bases, leaving 12 bases between the germline ends. This CDR3 has 14 residues. CDR3 loop: CASSLRGMGTEAFF. As DNA, the CDR3 is TGTGCCAGCAGCTTAAGGGGAATGGGCACTGAAGCTTTCTTT.

The chain has TRBV19 and TRBJ2-2; the D gene is possibly TRBD2 (7 bases). Germline CDR1 is LNHDA and CDR2 is SQIVND (reference sequence). The CDR3 has 16 residues. V was trimmed by 5 bases and J by 3 bases, leaving 16 bases between them. The CDR3 loop is CASSGGASIDTGELFF. CDR3 DNA: TGTGCCAGTAGTGGGGGGGCTAGCATTGACACCGGGGAGCTGTTTTTT.

The chain recombines TRBV30 with TRBJ1-1; unclear D gene. This CDR3 has 13 amino acids. Trimming took 0 bases from V and 1 from J, leaving 6 bases between them. The germline V gene encodes CDR1 GTSNPN and CDR2 SVGIG (reference sequence). The CDR3 DNA sequence: TGTGCCTGGAGTGTCGGTAGGAACACTGAAGCTTTCTTT. This gives the protein CAWSVGRNTEAFF.

This clone was found once. V and J are TRBV6-5 and TRBJ1-1; a weak D match, TRBD1 (6 bases). V was trimmed by 4 bases and J by 5 bases, leaving 14 bases between them. The germline V gene has CDR1 MNHEY and CDR2 SVGAGI. The CDR3 length is 14 residues. The chain's CDR3 is CASSFSYRVTEAFF. The CDR3 nucleotides are TGTGCCAGCAGTTTTTCCTACAGGGTGACTGAAGCTTTCTTT.

J is TRBJ1-2 and V is TRBV6-5, with a weak D call TRBD1 (6 bases). The CDR3 has 15 residues. V dropped 0 bases and J dropped 8 bases, with 16 bases sitting between them. The germline CDR1 and CDR2 sequences are MNHEY and SVGAGI. The chain's CDR3 is CASSYSGQGSRGYTF. CDR3 nucleotides: TGTGCCAGCAGTTACTCCGGCCAGGGGAGTAGAGGCTACACCTTC.

This rearrangement joins TRBV7-2 to TRBJ2-5; TRBD2 aligns across 12 bases. V shed 4 bases, J shed 4 bases, and the junction held 1 base outside the gene matches. The CDR3 covers 14 residues. Per germline, CDR1 SGHTA and CDR2 FQGNSA. CDR3: CASSWTSGVETQYF. In DNA, the CDR3 is TGTGCCAGCAGCTGGACTAGCGGGGTAGAGACCCAGTACTTC.

The chain uses TRBV19 and TRBJ2-5, with 10 nucleotides matching TRBD2. Losses at the gene ends were 5 bases for V and 5 bases for J; bases not matched to a gene: 5. The germline CDR1 and CDR2 sequences are LNHDA and SQIVND (reference sequence). CDR3 length: 14 amino acids. The CDR3 DNA sequence: TGTGCCAGTAGTGCCTCGGGACTAGCGGAGACCCAGTACTTC. Protein: CASSASGLAETQYF.

The chain links TRBV29-1 to TRBJ2-2; D is undetermined. Per germline, CDR1 SQVTM and CDR2 ANQGSEA. CDR3 length: 14 residues. V lost 5 bases to trimming and J lost 0 bases, with 10 bases between them. This CDR3 reads CSVSLPSNTGELFF. In nucleotides, the CDR3 is TGCAGCGTTTCCCTACCTTCGAACACCGGGGAGCTGTTTTTT.

CDR3 nucleotide sequence: TGTGCCAGCAGCGCCCGGACTACTACAGATACGCAGTATTTT. Its protein product is CASSARTTTDTQYF. This rearrangement joins TRBV9 to TRBJ2-3, with D perhaps matching TRBD2 (6 bases). Germline V gene data show CDR1 as SGDLS and CDR2 as YYNGEE. The CDR3 has 14 residues. Trimming removed 3 bases at V and 3 bases at J, with 11 bases between.

V usage is TRBV5-1 and J usage is TRBJ1-4; 7 nucleotides align to TRBD1. V trimming: 3 bases; J trimming: 4 bases; junction bases outside the gene matches: 6. Germline CDR1 SGHRS, CDR2 YFSETQ. The CDR3 contains 15 residues. CDR3 region: CASSSTGTDNEKLFF. CDR3 DNA sequence: TGCGCCAGCAGCTCTACCGGGACAGATAATGAAAAACTGTTTTTT.

The V gene is TRBV5-1, the J gene TRBJ2-6, with D possibly being TRBD1 (6 bases). This CDR3 has 15 residues. The V and J ends lost 2 bases and 6 bases respectively, with 12 bases between them. Germline CDR1 and CDR2: SGHRS and YFSETQ. The chain's CDR3 is CASSFRSGEANVLTF. In DNA form, the CDR3 reads TGCGCCAGCAGCTTTCGTTCAGGGGAGGCCAACGTCCTGACTTTC.

The chain combines TRBV19 with TRBJ2-2; 8 nucleotides align to TRBD1. From germline, CDR1 is LNHDA and CDR2 SQIVND (reference sequence). The CDR3 covers 13 residues. The V gene end was trimmed by 9 bases and the J gene end by 2 bases; junction bases not matched to a gene: 2. Here the CDR3 reads CASGQGNTGELFF. In nucleotides, the CDR3 is TGTGCCAGCGGACAGGGAAACACCGGGGAGCTGTTTTTT.

The rearrangement links TRBV5-1 to TRBJ2-1; D may be TRBD2 (5 bases). The germline V gene has CDR1 SGHRS and CDR2 YFSETQ. This CDR3 is built from 16 residues. Trimming took off 4 bases at V and 8 bases at J, with 22 bases between the two ends. The CDR3 DNA is TGCGCCAGCAGCCTCCCCTTTAGGGAGATATTCGATGAGCAGTTCTTC. This translates into CASSLPFREIFDEQFF.

Written as DNA, the CDR3 is TGTGCCAGCAGCCGCCGGGATGGAGAGACCCAGTACTTC. Its translation: CASSRRDGETQYF. The chain has TRBV5-5 and TRBJ2-5, with D maybe TRBD2 (5 bases). CDR3 length equals 13 residues. Germline CDR1 SGHKS, CDR2 YYEKEE (reference sequence). The V end was cut by 4 bases, the J end by 4 bases, with 11 bases between.

The gene calls are TRBV10-3 and TRBJ1-6, with 10 bases aligning to TRBD1. The CDR3 sequence is 19 residues long. V dropped 0 bases and J dropped 7; count of bases not matched to a gene: 12. Germline CDR1 and CDR2: ENHRY and SYGVKD. Here the CDR3 reads CAISESSPGTGALNSPLHF. DNA for the CDR3: TGTGCCATCAGTGAGTCCAGTCCAGGGACAGGGGCCCTAAATTCACCCCTCCACTTT.

The CDR3 sequence is CASSEQLAGAFYEQFF. DNA of the CDR3: TGTGCCAGCAGTGAGCAACTAGCGGGAGCGTTTTATGAGCAGTTCTTC. The V and J genes are TRBV2 and TRBJ2-1; 11 bases are shared with TRBD2. Per germline, CDR1 SNHLY and CDR2 FYNNEI. The CDR3 extends over 16 amino acids. J gave up 8 bases and V 3 bases, and 9 bases lay outside the gene matches.

This clone was counted only a few times. This chain uses TRBV4-1 with TRBJ1-5; TRBD1 matches at 7 bases. Trimming took 0 bases from V and 5 from J; bases not matched to a gene: 4. The length of the CDR3 is 15 residues. Germline V gene data show CDR1 as MGHRA and CDR2 as YSYEKL. The CDR3 coding sequence is TGCGCCAGCAGCCAAGATCAGGGGGGATATCAGCCCCAGCATTTT. This translates into CASSQDQGGYQPQHF.

V and J are TRBV30 and TRBJ1-1; D gene unclear. The CDR3 is 15 amino acids. Germline loops: CDR1 GTSNPN, CDR2 SVGIG (reference sequence). V lost 1 base to trimming and J lost 3 bases, with 15 bases between them. In nucleotides, the CDR3 is TGTGCCTGGAGTGGATCTTCCCTGAGGGACACTGAAGCTTTCTTT. Residues: CAWSGSSLRDTEAFF.

The gene calls are TRBV13 and TRBJ2-7; TRBD1 matches at 8 bases. The CDR3 has 13 amino acids. Germline CDR1 PRHDT, CDR2 FYEKMQ (reference sequence). Trimming at V came to 3 bases and at J to 5 bases, leaving 3 bases not matched to a gene. Here the CDR3 reads CASSLDRADEQYF. CDR3 sequence (DNA): TGTGCCAGCAGCTTGGACAGGGCCGACGAGCAGTACTTC.

The CDR3 nucleotides are TGTGCCAGCAGTGAAGCGATTACAGGGGCGGGGGGGGAGCTGTTTTTT. It translates to CASSEAITGAGGELFF. The gene calls are TRBV6-1 and TRBJ2-2, with a weak D call TRBD1 (7 bases). Germline CDR1 MNHNS, CDR2 SASEGT. The CDR3 covers 16 residues. Between the trimmed V and J ends, which lost 0 bases and 8 bases, there was a span of 16 bases.

The V and J genes are TRBV5-6 and TRBJ2-3; the D gene is possibly TRBD2 (5 bases). V lost 1 base and J lost 6, with 21 bases in between. CDR1 and CDR2 from the germline V gene are SGHDT and YYEEEE. CDR3 size: 17 residues. The CDR3 DNA follows: TGTGCCAGCAGCTTGTCCCCTTTGGGCGGGCTGGGGGATACGCAGTATTTT. Translation: CASSLSPLGGLGDTQYF.

The chain is built from TRBV4-2 and TRBJ1-5; D might be TRBD1 (6 bases). Germline V gene lookup returns CDR1 LGHNA and CDR2 YNFKEQ. V was cut by 4 bases and J by 7 bases, with 14 bases left in between. This CDR3 comprises 14 residues. The CDR3, as DNA: TGTGCCAGCAGCCCGGACAGAACAATACAGCCCCAGCATTTT. It codes for CASSPDRTIQPQHF.

This sequence joins TRBV10-3 and TRBJ2-3; TRBD1 is a possible D gene (6 bases). The CDR3 totals 14 residues. Per the germline V gene, CDR1 is ENHRY and CDR2 is SYGVKD. V was trimmed by 6 bases and J by 0 bases, leaving 10 bases between them. The CDR3 spells CAISVGQSTDTQYF. CDR3 bases: TGTGCCATCAGCGTAGGACAGAGCACAGATACGCAGTATTTT.